Sequencing of this TCR beta chain was carried out in a study of blood T cells in healthy people across ages. The second PCR ran about 7 to 12 cycles with a sample-barcoded 5' primer and J-beta primers. TCRdb re-called the 5' RACE reads with MiXCR, one entry per CDR3 protein. The sample records about 690,000 distinct CDR3 sequences, about 43% being singletons. The germline V gene encodes CDR1 SGHVS and CDR2 FNYEAQ. The CDR3 contains 16 residues. The chain combines TRBV7-6 with TRBJ2-5; 11 bases are a match to TRBD1. The DNA end is more similar to TRBJ2-7, so the J call may be wrong. Material: blood. This clonotype was sampled from a man at least 80 years old in good health. The CDR3: CASSLFSGTGGYEQYF. The CDR3, as DNA: TGTGCCAGCAGCTTATTTTCCGGGACAGGGGGCTACGAGCAGTACTTC.